A selection of T cell receptor beta chains follows, all from one sample in a study of blood T cell repertoires in COVID-19. Clones were sequenced by immunoSEQ multiplex PCR, and TCRdb holds only the in-frame ones, with some missing. The sample has roughly 160,000 clones; approximately 84% are singletons. Source material: peripheral blood. The receptor set was obtained from a man aged 65 to 85 with active or convalescent COVID-19. The CDR3 runs from the conserved cysteine through the conserved F or W. D genes are given only for firm matches. Clone size is stated in some rows and not others, as once, few, many or a class when expanded.

J,size,D,V,DNA,CDR3
TRBJ1-2,once,TRBD1,TRBV18,TGTGCCAGCTCACCGGGACAGTACGCTAACTATGGCTACACCTTC,CASSPGQYANYGYTF
TRBJ1-5,NA,NA,TRBV2,TGTGCCAGCACGGGGTCGGCTGACAATCAGCCCCAGCATTTT,CASTGSADNQPQHF
TRBJ2-2,NA,TRBD1,TRBV6-5,TGTGCCAGCACCGAGGGACAGCCGAACACCGGGGAGCTGTTTTTT,CASTEGQPNTGELFF
TRBJ2-3,NA,NA,TRBV28,TGTGCCAGCAGTTTATCCGGGTCGCGCACAGATACGCAGTATTTT,CASSLSGSRTDTQYF
TRBJ1-1,NA,TRBD1,TRBV5-1,TGCGCCAGCAGCCCGGGACAGCAATCACTTGCGAACACTGAAGCTTTCTTT,CASSPGQQSLANTEAFF
TRBJ2-7,NA,NA,TRBV11-1,TGTGCCAGCAGCCTCGCAGGCGAGCAGTACTTC,CASSLAGEQYF
TRBJ1-5,few,TRBD1,TRBV19,TGTGCCAGTAGCCCCAAAGGGGGCGGCAATCAGCCCCAGCATTTT,CASSPKGGGNQPQHF
TRBJ1-5,NA,NA,TRBV5-1,TGCGCCAGCAGCTTGCGGCAGGGAGGTCAGCCCCAGCATTTT,CASSLRQGGQPQHF
TRBJ1-4,NA,TRBD1,TRBV4-3,TGCGCCAGCAGCCGAAATGGGGGACAGGTTATTGAAAAACTGTTTTTT,CASSRNGGQVIEKLFF
TRBJ1-5,NA,TRBD1,TRBV5-4,TGTGCCAGCAGCTTAAACCCGGACAGGGGGCGAAATCAGCCCCAGCATTTT,CASSLNPDRGRNQPQHF
TRBJ2-2,NA,NA,TRBV7-9,TGTGCCAGCCCTACTACCCGAACCGGGGAGCTGTTTTTT,CASPTTRTGELFF
TRBJ2-7,NA,TRBD1,TRBV27,TGTGCCAGCAGTCGAGGCCGACAGGGAACCTACGAGCAGTACTTC,CASSRGRQGTYEQYF
TRBJ1-1,NA,NA,TRBV7-9,TGTGCCAGCACCTCCGGGCGGGGAAACACTGAAGCTTTCTTT,CASTSGRGNTEAFF
TRBJ2-7,NA,TRBD1,TRBV5-1,TGCGCCAGCAGCTTCCGACAGGGGGCCTACGAGCAGTACTTC,CASSFRQGAYEQYF
TRBJ2-2,NA,TRBD1,TRBV7-2,TGTGCCAGCAGACGGACAGGGCCCGGGGAGCTGTTTTTT,CASRRTGPGELFF
TRBJ2-5,NA,TRBD2,TRBV5-4,TGTGCCAGCAGCTCGGGGCCTAGCGGGAGGGCCAGAGAGACCCAGTACTTC,CASSSGPSGRARETQYF
TRBJ1-2,NA,NA,TRBV9,TGTGCCAGCAGCGCACTGGGAACGGGGGGTGGCTACACCTTC,CASSALGTGGGYTF
TRBJ2-7,once,TRBD1,TRBV5-1,TGCGCCAGCAGCTTGGCAAGACAGGGACAGGGGGCTGACGAGCAGTACTTC,CASSLARQGQGADEQYF
TRBJ2-1,NA,NA,TRBV7-8,TGTGCCAGCAGCTTATTGGGTGGGGAGAATGAGCAGTTCTTC,CASSLLGGENEQFF
TRBJ1-3,NA,NA,TRBV28,TGTGCCAGCAGTAACACAGCTGGAAACACCATATATTTT,CASSNTAGNTIYF
TRBJ1-1,few,NA,TRBV5-3,TGTGCCAGGAGGGAGGGGAGAGACACTGAAGCTTTCTTT,CARREGRDTEAFF
TRBJ1-3,NA,TRBD1,TRBV4-1,TGCGCCAGCAGCCAAGGTCAACAGGGGGCAGGTGGAAACACCATATATTTT,CASSQGQQGAGGNTIYF
TRBJ1-5,NA,TRBD1,TRBV19,TGTGCCAGTACTACTAACAGGGGATTCGGCAATCAGCCCCAGCATTTT,CASTTNRGFGNQPQHF
TRBJ1-2,NA,TRBD1,TRBV5-1,TGCGCCTCATACCCGGGACAGCCACTCGTAATCCACTATGGCTACACCTTC,CASYPGQPLVIHYGYTF
TRBJ1-2,NA,TRBD1,TRBV5-1,TGCGCCAGCAGCTTGGTGCCCCGACAGGGGCATGGCTACACCTTC,CASSLVPRQGHGYTF
TRBJ2-7,NA,NA,TRBV7-8,TGTGCCAGCAGCTTAGCCGGTCGCGTCAGGGGCTACGAGCAGTACTTC,CASSLAGRVRGYEQYF
TRBJ1-2,NA,NA,TRBV29-1,TGCAGCGTTGAAACAGCGGGCTATGGCTACACCTTC,CSVETAGYGYTF